This TCR beta chain was sequenced during a study of shared clonotypes between healthy human individuals. Findings of the study overall: Relative to memory subsets, naive subsets generally showed larger estimated richness.

As for this clone: Its antigen is not known.

Profiled with immunoSEQ multiplex PCR; TCRdb holds only in-frame clones, not every one. The sample records a few million clones, over 85% being singletons. The germline gives CDR1 MNHEY, CDR2 SMNVEV (reference sequence). With V trimmed by 4 bases and J by 4 bases, 7 bases remained unmatched. CDR3 length: 15 amino acids. The chain links TRBV27 to TRBJ1-2, with 9 bases fitting TRBD1. Sequencing input: naive CD4+ T cells from PBMCs. Regarding subset: CD45RA+ positively selected. The receptor comes from a man between 18 and 29 years old in good health. Some clones in this sample may be carry-over from other donors' samples. The DNA of the CDR3 is TGTGCCAGCAGTTCAGGACCGGGACAGGGCTATGGCTACACCTTC. This codes for CASSSGPGQGYGYTF.